The clone carrying this T cell receptor beta chain was counted a few times. Its cognate antigen is unknown. TCRdb fed the reads into MiXCR, producing one record per CDR3 protein. The sample consists of 350,000 to 400,000 distinct CDR3 sequences, around a third of them appearing once. This sample was included in a study of T cell repertoires in cytomegalovirus infection. Study background: Public TCR beta signatures provided an indication of both CMV infection and a matching HLA type.

Study-level results: Summed public TCR beta family frequency identified CMV carriers bearing the relevant HLA.

Sequencing was performed on cultured PBMCs, taken from culture after CMV antigen stimulation. The receptor was derived from a human donor in good health (CMV status not recorded). Some clones in this sample may be carry-over from other donors' samples.

The CDR3 DNA follows: TGTGCCAGCAGTTTGATCTTAGCGGATCCCACCTACAATGAGCAGTTCTTC. Encoded protein: CASSLILADPTYNEQFF. The chain has TRBV28 and TRBJ2-1, with D maybe TRBD2 (6 bases). The V end was cut by 3 bases, the J end by 2 bases, with 17 bases between. This CDR3 has 17 residues. Germline V lookup: CDR1 MDHEN, CDR2 SYDVKM.